Following are 30 T cell receptor beta chains from one sample sequenced in a study of vaccination effects on CD4 cells after COVID-19. ViraFEST used viral peptide pools to expand antigen-specific CD4+ T cells before sequencing. CD4+ T cell isolation took place after less than 13 days of culture. The person acquired a PCR-confirmed SARS-CoV-2 infection between March and December 2020. These TCRs are of unknown antigen specificity. Sequencing used immunoSEQ multiplex PCR; TCRdb keeps in-frame clones, though not all of them. The sample lists more than 45,000 clones, more than 75% occurring once. The starting material was CD4+ T cells from PBMCs cultured with HIV peptides, obtained before COVID-19 vaccination. Subset specified: HIV-1 Nef peptide pool negative control/reference culture. The source is a human donor who had a prior SARS-CoV-2 infection.

The V and J genes are TRBV9 and TRBJ1-2; perhaps TRBD1 as D (5 bases). From germline, CDR1 is SGDLS and CDR2 YYNGEE. The CDR3 has 13 residues. The V and J ends lost 2 bases and 7 bases respectively, with 12 bases between them. CDR3: CASSVADNLGYTF. CDR3 bases: TGTGCCAGCAGCGTTGCGGACAATCTTGGCTACACCTTC.

This chain links TRBV12-5 with TRBJ2-3; 10 bases match TRBD2. V lost 0 bases, J lost 2 bases, and 5 bases stayed unmatched. CDR3 length equals 17 residues. Germline V gene lookup returns CDR1 LGHNT and CDR2 FRNRAP. For the CDR3, the DNA is TGTGCTAGTGGTTTGGTCCTACTAGCGGGGTTCACAGATACGCAGTATTTT. It codes for CASGLVLLAGFTDTQYF.

V is TRBV29-1 and J is TRBJ2-3, with 7 bases aligning to TRBD2. The CDR3 loop spans 15 amino acids. V shed 4 bases, J shed 0 bases, and the junction held 7 bases outside the gene matches. CDR1 and CDR2 from the germline V gene are SQVTM and ANQGSEA. The CDR3 region is CSVGTSATSTDTQYF. CDR3 nucleotide sequence: TGCAGCGTTGGTACTAGCGCAACTAGCACAGATACGCAGTATTTT.

The chain joins TRBV7-9 to TRBJ2-1; 7 positions agree with TRBD2. The CDR3 sequence is 18 residues long. Germline-derived CDR1 and CDR2 are SEHNR and FQNEAQ (reference sequence). Germline trimming cut 6 bases from V and 0 bases from J; bases unmatched to any gene: 14. The CDR3 sequence is CASSFEGVTGGSYNEQFF. CDR3 nucleotides: TGTGCCAGCAGTTTCGAAGGTGTTACGGGGGGCTCCTACAATGAGCAGTTCTTC.

The chain combines TRBV10-3 with TRBJ2-3, with D uncertain. The CDR3 contains 13 residues. Germline values: CDR1 ENHRY, CDR2 SYGVKD. The germline V and J ends were trimmed by 4 bases and 2 bases, with 7 bases remaining between them. CDR3 amino acids: CAISAGPTDTQYF. CDR3 in DNA: TGTGCCATCAGTGCCGGACCCACAGATACGCAGTATTTT.

The V and J genes are TRBV5-4 and TRBJ1-3; D not resolved. The germline CDR1 and CDR2 sequences are SGHNT and YYREEE (reference sequence). With 0 bases removed from V and 1 base from J, the gap between germline ends came to 5 bases. The CDR3 covers 14 residues. CDR3 region: CASSLGESGNTIYF. The CDR3 region has the DNA TGTGCCAGCAGCTTGGGGGAATCTGGAAACACCATATATTTT.

The V and J genes are TRBV20-1 and TRBJ2-1; D may be TRBD1 or TRBD2 (5 bases each). CDR3 length: 11 residues. Trimming took off 5 bases at V and 12 bases at J, with 14 bases between the two ends. Germline lookup yields CDR1 DFQATT and CDR2 SNEGSKA (reference sequence). The CDR3 nucleotides read TGCAGTGCTCCCCTCGGGGCTGGGCAGTTCTTC. It specifies CSAPLGAGQFF.

The chain uses TRBV5-1 and TRBJ1-1; a possible D gene is TRBD1 (5 bases). CDR1 SGHRS and CDR2 YFSETQ come from the germline V gene. CDR3 length: 14 amino acids. With 1 base removed from V and 1 base from J, the gap between germline ends came to 8 bases. CDR3 in DNA: TGCGCCAGCAGCTTGAAACAGGAGAACACTGAAGCTTTCTTT. Residues: CASSLKQENTEAFF.

The chain has TRBV2 and TRBJ2-2; 7 nucleotides align to TRBD2. The ends lost 8 bases at V and 3 bases at J; junction bases unmatched: 0. The germline gives CDR1 SNHLY, CDR2 FYNNEI. The CDR3 sequence is 12 residues long. The CDR3 bases are TGTGCCAGCGGACTAGACACCGGGGAGCTGTTTTTT. The encoded protein is CASGLDTGELFF.

The chain carries TRBV6-5 and TRBJ2-1; D might be TRBD1 (5 bases). The CDR3 spans 11 residues. V was clipped by 4 bases and J by 15 bases, with 13 bases between them. Per germline, CDR1 MNHEY and CDR2 SVGAGI. CDR3 DNA: TGTGCCAGCAGTTTGGGGCGGAGTCTGTTCTTC. Translating gives CASSLGRSLFF.

The chain carries TRBV5-6 and TRBJ2-3; D is possibly TRBD2 (7 bases). The CDR3 length is 13 residues. V was shortened by 6 bases and J by 6 bases, with 14 bases between the two germline ends. CDR1 SGHDT and CDR2 YYEEEE come from the germline V gene. CDR3 protein: CASIPGGSDTQYF. CDR3 DNA sequence: TGTGCCAGCATCCCGGGGGGCTCGGATACGCAGTATTTT.

The chain joins TRBV4-3 to TRBJ1-4; 7 bases match TRBD1. V was pared by 2 bases and J by 10 bases, with 13 bases of the junction left unmatched. This CDR3 is built from 16 residues. Germline CDR1 LGHNA, CDR2 YSLEER. This CDR3 reads CASSQISYRGPRKLFF. The CDR3 region has the DNA TGCGCCAGCAGCCAAATCTCCTACAGGGGTCCTAGAAAACTGTTTTTT.

The rearrangement joins TRBV28 to TRBJ2-7; D tentatively fits TRBD1 or TRBD2 (5 bases each). V gave up 3 bases and J gave up 0 bases, with 12 bases separating them. Germline V CDR1 and CDR2: MDHEN, SYDVKM. The CDR3 contains 15 residues. This chain's CDR3 is CASSFDSGVSYEQYF. As DNA, the CDR3 is TGTGCCAGCAGTTTCGACAGCGGCGTCTCCTACGAGCAGTACTTC.

Points on this clone: The junction and the germline gene differ at one end; a read error may be behind it. V is TRBV9 and J is TRBJ2-6, with D possibly TRBD1 on 6 matching bases. The CDR3 contains 16 residues. CDR1 is SGDLS and CDR2 is YYNGEE in the germline V gene. CDR3 residues: CASTPTGTSAANVLTF. CDR3 coding DNA: TGTGCCAGCACCCCGACAGGTACCTCTGCGGCCAACGTCCTGACTTTC.

The chain has TRBV19 and TRBJ2-5; 14 bases agree with TRBD2. V lost 6 bases, J lost 5 bases, and 8 bases stayed unmatched. In germline, CDR1 is LNHDA, CDR2 SQIVND (reference sequence). This CDR3 is 16 amino acids long. The CDR3 loop is CASSPGLAGARETQYF. The CDR3 coding sequence is TGTGCCAGTAGCCCGGGACTAGCGGGGGCTAGGGAGACCCAGTACTTC.

The gene calls are TRBV7-2 and TRBJ2-5; 8 positions agree with TRBD1. The CDR3 has 14 amino acids. Unmatched junction bases numbered 0, after V lost 3 bases and J lost 0 bases. Germline assignment: CDR1 SGHTA and CDR2 FQGNSA. The CDR3 is CASSLDRDQETQYF. The CDR3 bases are TGTGCCAGCAGCTTGGACAGGGACCAAGAGACCCAGTACTTC.

This chain joins TRBV5-5 and TRBJ2-4; D unclear. This CDR3 is 15 amino acids long. Germline V gene sequence: CDR1 SGHKS, CDR2 YYEKEE (reference sequence). With 1 base removed from V and 5 bases from J, the gap between germline ends came to 13 bases. The CDR3, as DNA: TGTGCCAGCAGCTTGCAAAAGAATACCGAAAACATTCAGTACTTC. Its translation is CASSLQKNTENIQYF.

The J gene is TRBJ2-5, the V gene TRBV28, with no clear D. There are 12 residues in the CDR3. Germline CDR1 and CDR2: MDHEN and SYDVKM. Trimming removed 4 bases from V and 2 bases from J, with 5 bases in between. This chain's CDR3 is CASSWNQETQYF. CDR3 sequence (DNA): TGTGCCAGCAGTTGGAATCAAGAGACCCAGTACTTC.

The V and J genes are TRBV5-1 and TRBJ2-7; D unclear. CDR1 is SGHRS, CDR2 YFSETQ, per germline. V lost 5 bases and J 7 bases, leaving 19 bases between the germline ends. The CDR3 loop spans 14 amino acids. CDR3 sequence reads: CASSDRAGKEEQYF. DNA for the CDR3: TGCGCCAGCAGTGACCGGGCCGGTAAGGAGGAGCAGTACTTC. Full variable domain (rest looked up from reference TRBV5-1 and TRBJ2-7): KAGVTQTPRYLIKTRGQQVTLSCSPISGHRSVSWYQQTPGQGLQFLFEYFSETQRNKGNFPGRFSGRQFSNSRSEMNVSTLELGDSALYLCASSDRAGKEEQYFGPGTRLTVT.

The chain recombines TRBV4-1 with TRBJ2-3; 9 nucleotides match TRBD1. V lost 1 base and J lost 11; bases outside the gene matches: 10. This CDR3 has 15 amino acids. Germline V gene data show CDR1 as MGHRA and CDR2 as YSYEKL. The CDR3 DNA reads TGCGCCAGCAGCCAAGTTGCCACAGGGGGCAGGGGGCAGTATTTT. This encodes CASSQVATGGRGQYF.

This clone came up once. The chain employs TRBV6-2 or TRBV6-3 and TRBJ2-3; D is ambiguous. Germline CDR1 MNHEY, CDR2 SVGEGT. Trimming took off 0 bases at V and 4 bases at J, with 11 bases between the two ends. This CDR3 spans 15 amino acids. The CDR3 DNA follows: TGTGCCAGCAGTTACTCCGGCCTTCCCCCAGATACGCAGTATTTT. It codes for CASSYSGLPPDTQYF.

Remarks on this clone: The junction departs from the called germline gene at one end, perhaps through a read error. The genes are TRBV7-7 and TRBJ2-5; D tentatively reads TRBD1 or TRBD2 (6 bases each). This CDR3 has 16 residues. The germline CDR1 and CDR2 sequences are SSHAT and FNYEAQ (reference sequence). CDR3 in amino acids: CASSLGLLGAGETQYF. CDR3 coding DNA: TGTGCTAGCAGCCTGGGGCTCCTGGGGGCGGGGGAGACCCAGTACTTC.

The genes are TRBV4-3 and TRBJ2-6; D remains ambiguous. Trimming took off 1 base at V and 0 bases at J, with 7 bases between the two ends. CDR1 is LGHNA and CDR2 is YSLEER in the germline V gene. This CDR3 region has 16 residues. The CDR3 coding sequence is TGCGCCAGCAGCCAAGGTGGCCTCTCTGGGGCCAACGTCCTGACTTTC. Translated, it gives CASSQGGLSGANVLTF.

The chain combines TRBV28 with TRBJ2-3, with 9 bases fitting TRBD1. The CDR3 contains 14 residues. Trimming took 6 bases from V and 3 from J; bases not matched to a gene: 4. CDR1 and CDR2 from the germline V gene are MDHEN and SYDVKM. In DNA form, the CDR3 reads TGTGCCAGCAGAGGGACAGGGTGGACAGATACGCAGTATTTT. As protein: CASRGTGWTDTQYF.

The J gene is TRBJ2-1, the V gene TRBV6-5, with 7 bases fitting TRBD2. The CDR3 is 13 amino acids. Unmatched junction bases numbered 8, after V lost 11 bases and J lost 4 bases. The germline CDR1 and CDR2 sequences are MNHEY and SVGAGI. The CDR3 region has the DNA TGTGCCGCGGGCGGGAGACCATACAATGAGCAGTTCTTC. The encoded protein is CAAGGRPYNEQFF.

This clone has only one observation. The chain has TRBV18 and TRBJ2-5; D is perhaps TRBD1 (5 bases). This CDR3 has 14 residues. Trimming removed 4 bases from V and 2 bases from J, with 11 bases in between. Germline lookup yields CDR1 KGHSH and CDR2 LQKENI. CDR3 in amino acids: CASSQTTDQETQYF. The CDR3 DNA reads as TGTGCCAGCTCACAAACGACAGATCAAGAGACCCAGTACTTC.

The chain couples TRBV29-1 to TRBJ2-3; 7 bases fit TRBD1. This CDR3 region has 12 residues. V lost 4 bases, J lost 4 bases, and 2 bases stayed unmatched. Germline loops: CDR1 SQVTM, CDR2 ANQGSEA. The chain's CDR3 is CSVVGQADTQYF. Here the CDR3 DNA reads TGCAGCGTTGTCGGACAGGCAGATACGCAGTATTTT.

The chain employs TRBV4-1 and TRBJ1-2, with D hard to call. Trimming pared 8 bases from V and 3 bases from J, leaving 16 bases between. In germline, CDR1 is MGHRA, CDR2 YSYEKL. The CDR3 extends over 14 amino acids. The CDR3 coding sequence is TGCGCCAGCTCCCTGGGGTTGGGCGACTATGGCTACACCTTC. Translation: CASSLGLGDYGYTF.

The chain recombines TRBV5-6 with TRBJ2-1; D gene ambiguous. The CDR3 loop spans 13 amino acids. The germline V gene encodes CDR1 SGHDT and CDR2 YYEEEE. V was pared by 7 bases and J by 3 bases, with 11 bases between. CDR3 sequence: CASLVHNYNEQFF. CDR3 nucleotide sequence: TGTGCCAGCTTAGTCCATAACTACAATGAGCAGTTCTTC.

The chain combines TRBV18 with TRBJ2-7, with D perhaps matching TRBD2 (6 bases). Trimming removed 3 bases from V and 7 bases from J, with 13 bases in between. CDR1 and CDR2 (germline): KGHSH, LQKENI. CDR3 length equals 13 residues. The CDR3 reads CASSPQPGGEQYF. CDR3 nucleotides: TGTGCCAGCTCACCGCAGCCCGGGGGAGAGCAGTACTTC.